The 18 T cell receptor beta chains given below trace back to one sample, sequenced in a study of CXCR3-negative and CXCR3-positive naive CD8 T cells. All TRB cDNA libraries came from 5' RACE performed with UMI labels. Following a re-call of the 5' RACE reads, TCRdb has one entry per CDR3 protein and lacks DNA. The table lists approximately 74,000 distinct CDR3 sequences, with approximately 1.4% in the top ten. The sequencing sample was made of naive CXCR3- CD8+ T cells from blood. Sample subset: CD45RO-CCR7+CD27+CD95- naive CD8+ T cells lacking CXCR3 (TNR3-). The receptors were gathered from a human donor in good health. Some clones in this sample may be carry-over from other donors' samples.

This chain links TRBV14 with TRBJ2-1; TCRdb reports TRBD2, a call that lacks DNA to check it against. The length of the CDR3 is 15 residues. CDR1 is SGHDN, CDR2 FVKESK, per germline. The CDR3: CASSQVAGVGNEQFF.

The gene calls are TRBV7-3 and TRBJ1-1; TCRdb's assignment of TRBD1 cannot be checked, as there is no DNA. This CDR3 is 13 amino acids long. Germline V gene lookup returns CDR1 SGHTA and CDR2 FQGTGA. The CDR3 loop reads CASSSGGNTEAFF.

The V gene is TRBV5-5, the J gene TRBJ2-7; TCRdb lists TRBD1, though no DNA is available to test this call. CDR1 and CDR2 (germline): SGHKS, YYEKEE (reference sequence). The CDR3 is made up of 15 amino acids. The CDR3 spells CASSLNGGSSYEQYF.

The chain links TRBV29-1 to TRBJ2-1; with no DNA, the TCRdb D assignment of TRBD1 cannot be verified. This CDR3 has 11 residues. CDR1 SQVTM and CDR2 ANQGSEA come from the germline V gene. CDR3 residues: CSGNAGGQQFF.

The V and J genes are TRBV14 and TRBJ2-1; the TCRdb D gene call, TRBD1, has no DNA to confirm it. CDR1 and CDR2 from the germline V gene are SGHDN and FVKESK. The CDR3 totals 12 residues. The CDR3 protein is CASSLWGSEQFF.

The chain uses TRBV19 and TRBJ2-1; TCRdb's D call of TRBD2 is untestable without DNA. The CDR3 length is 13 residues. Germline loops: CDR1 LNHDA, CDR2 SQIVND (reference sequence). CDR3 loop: CASSPRTPDEQFF.

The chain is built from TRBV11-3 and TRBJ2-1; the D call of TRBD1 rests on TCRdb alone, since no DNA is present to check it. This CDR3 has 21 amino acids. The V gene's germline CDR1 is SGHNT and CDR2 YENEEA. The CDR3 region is CASSSSDSKAGFLSSYNEQFF.

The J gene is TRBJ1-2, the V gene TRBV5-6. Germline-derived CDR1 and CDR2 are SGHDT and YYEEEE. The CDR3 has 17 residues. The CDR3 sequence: CASSSNGRAFYNYGYTF.

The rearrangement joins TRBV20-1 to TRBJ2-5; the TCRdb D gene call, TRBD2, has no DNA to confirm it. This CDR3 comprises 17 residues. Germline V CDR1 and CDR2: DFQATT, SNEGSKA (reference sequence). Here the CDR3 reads CSARVPSGRLGQETQYF.

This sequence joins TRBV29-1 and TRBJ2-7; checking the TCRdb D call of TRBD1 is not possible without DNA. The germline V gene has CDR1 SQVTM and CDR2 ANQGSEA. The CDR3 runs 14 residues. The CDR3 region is CSVEEAHPDSEQYF.

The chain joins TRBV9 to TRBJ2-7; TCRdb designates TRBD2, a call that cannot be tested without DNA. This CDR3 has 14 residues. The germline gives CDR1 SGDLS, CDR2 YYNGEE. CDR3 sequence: CASSVGGLTYEQYF.

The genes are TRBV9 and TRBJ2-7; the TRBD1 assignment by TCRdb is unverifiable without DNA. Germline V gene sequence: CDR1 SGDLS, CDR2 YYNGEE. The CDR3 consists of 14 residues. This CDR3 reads CASSVQDRYYEQYF.

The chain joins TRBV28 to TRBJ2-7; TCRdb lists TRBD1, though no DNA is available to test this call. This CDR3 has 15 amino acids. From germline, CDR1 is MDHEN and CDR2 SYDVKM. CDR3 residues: CASDNRRQRQYEQYF.

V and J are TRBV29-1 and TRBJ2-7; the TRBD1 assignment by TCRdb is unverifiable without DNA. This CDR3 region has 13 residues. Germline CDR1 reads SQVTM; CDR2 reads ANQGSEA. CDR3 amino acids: CSVLGTTSYEQYF.

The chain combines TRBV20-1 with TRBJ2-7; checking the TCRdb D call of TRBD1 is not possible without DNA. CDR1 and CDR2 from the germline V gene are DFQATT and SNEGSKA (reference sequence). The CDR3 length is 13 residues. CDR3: CSARNRGTYEQYF.

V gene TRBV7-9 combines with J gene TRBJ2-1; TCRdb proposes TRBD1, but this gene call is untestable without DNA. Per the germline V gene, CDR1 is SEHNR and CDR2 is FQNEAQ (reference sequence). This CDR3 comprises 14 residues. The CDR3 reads CASSVTGFSNEQFF.

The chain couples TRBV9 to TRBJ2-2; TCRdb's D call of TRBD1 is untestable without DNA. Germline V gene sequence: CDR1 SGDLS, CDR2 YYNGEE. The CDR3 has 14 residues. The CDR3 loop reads CASSQGGVAGELFF.

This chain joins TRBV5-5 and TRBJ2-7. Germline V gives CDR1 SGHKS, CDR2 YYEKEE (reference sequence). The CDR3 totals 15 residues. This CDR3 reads CASSLHLAENYEQYF.